A selection of T cell receptor beta chains follows, all from one sample in a study of beta chain features in type 1 diabetes. Profiling relied on immunoSEQ multiplex PCR, and the TCRdb table lists in-frame clones only, not all of them. Of some 240,000 clones in the sample, around 15% are singletons; the top ten hold about 0.078%. Sequenced input: naive CD4+ T cells from blood. Receptor source: a man younger than 40 with type 1 diabetes. Each CDR3 is given with its conserved first and last residue. D genes are given only for firm matches. Not every row has a clone size; where given, it reads once, few, many or a size class.

TGTGCCAGCAGCTTAGGGGCAAGGGTCCAAGAGCAGTACTTC,CASSLGARVQEQYF,.,.,TRBV7-6,TRBJ2-7
TGTGCCACCAGCAGGCCCGGGACTAGCGGGAGTAGTGAGCAGTTCTTC,CATSRPGTSGSSEQFF,.,TRBD2,TRBV15,TRBJ2-1
TGTGCCAGCAGCCTTTACCCCAACGACGAGCAGTTCTTC,CASSLYPNDEQFF,once,.,TRBV7-9,TRBJ2-1
TGCGCCAGCAGCCAAGGCAATACTGAGACCCAGTACTTC,CASSQGNTETQYF,.,.,TRBV4-1,TRBJ2-5
TGTGCCAGCAGCCTAGGGTATGGCTACACCTTC,CASSLGYGYTF,.,.,TRBV9,TRBJ1-2
TGCGCCAGCAGCTTGAGCGCTAGCGGGAGTTATGAGCAGTTCTTC,CASSLSASGSYEQFF,few,TRBD2,TRBV5-1,TRBJ2-1
TGCAGCGTTGCGGCTTTCTACAATGAGCAGTTCTTC,CSVAAFYNEQFF,few,.,TRBV29-1,TRBJ2-1
TGTGCCAGCAGCGTTGGACAGGGGAACTACGAGCAGTACTTC,CASSVGQGNYEQYF,.,TRBD1,TRBV9,TRBJ2-7
TGTGCCAGCAGCCGCGCCGGAAGGAGTATGGGCAATGAGCAGTTCTTC,CASSRAGRSMGNEQFF,few,.,TRBV28,TRBJ2-1
TGTGCCAGCAGTCCCACACAGGCGAACACTGAAGCTTTCTTT,CASSPTQANTEAFF,few,.,TRBV5-4,TRBJ1-1
TGTGCCAGCAGCTCGATTCAGGGGCGGGCCAATGAGCAGTTCTTC,CASSSIQGRANEQFF,.,.,TRBV11-2,TRBJ2-1
TGTGCCAGCAGCGTAGGCAGTTACCAAGAGACCCAGTACTTC,CASSVGSYQETQYF,.,.,TRBV9,TRBJ2-5
TGCAGTGCTAGCTCCTACGAGCAGTACTTC,CSASSYEQYF,.,.,TRBV20-1,TRBJ2-7
TGCGCCAGCAGCTTGGTCGTGGATACGCAGTATTTT,CASSLVVDTQYF,few,.,TRBV5-1,TRBJ2-3
TGCAGTGCTACTAGCACAGATACGCAGTATTTT,CSATSTDTQYF,.,.,TRBV20-1,TRBJ2-3
TGTGCCAGCAGCGCCGAAGCGGCGAACACTGAAGCTTTCTTT,CASSAEAANTEAFF,few,.,TRBV6-4,TRBJ1-1
TGCAGCGTTACCCTTTTACTTAAGAACACTGAAGCTTTCTTT,CSVTLLLKNTEAFF,.,.,TRBV29-1,TRBJ1-1
TGTGCCACCAGCAGGTATGGGGGAGTGAACACTGAAGCTTTCTTT,CATSRYGGVNTEAFF,few,.,TRBV15,TRBJ1-1
TGTGCCCATAGCGGGAGCTACGAGCAGTACTTC,CAHSGSYEQYF,few,TRBD2,TRBV30,TRBJ2-7
TGTGCCAGCAGCGTTAGTAGCGGTCCCGACGAGCAGTACTTC,CASSVSSGPDEQYF,few,.,TRBV9,TRBJ2-7
TGCGCCAGCAGTGAGTTCTACGAGCAGTACTTC,CASSEFYEQYF,.,.,TRBV10-2,TRBJ2-7
TGTGCCAGCAGCTCGACCCGGGAGGAGACCCAGTACTTC,CASSSTREETQYF,.,.,TRBV7-2,TRBJ2-5
TGTGCCAGCAGGCCGAGACAGGGGGAACAGAACGAGCAGTACTTC,CASRPRQGEQNEQYF,.,TRBD1,TRBV2,TRBJ2-7
TGCAGCGTTGGCCCGGGTTCCTACGAGCAGTACTTC,CSVGPGSYEQYF,.,.,TRBV29-1,TRBJ2-7
TGCGCCAGCAGGGGTTGGGCGCTCTACAATGAGCAGTTCTTC,CASRGWALYNEQFF,.,.,TRBV5-1,TRBJ2-1
TGTGCCAGCGGGACACAGATGAACGCTGAAGCTTTCTTT,CASGTQMNAEAFF,.,.,TRBV9,TRBJ1-1
TGTGCCAGCAGCGTAACCCCGAACACTGAAGCTTTCTTT,CASSVTPNTEAFF,.,.,TRBV5-4,TRBJ1-1
TGTGCCAGCAGTGGCCTAGCGGGAGTAGCCAAAAACATTCAGTACTTC,CASSGLAGVAKNIQYF,.,TRBD2,TRBV25-1,TRBJ2-4
TGTGCCAGCAGCTTTGGGCAGGGGGTGACTGAAGCTTTCTTT,CASSFGQGVTEAFF,few,TRBD1,TRBV7-2,TRBJ1-1
TGTGCCAGCAGTTTTCCGGGACAGAGCTACGAGCAGTACTTC,CASSFPGQSYEQYF,.,TRBD1,TRBV6-6,TRBJ2-7
TGTGCCAGCAGGGCCTTTTCCCAGGCGGATACTGAAGCTTTCTTT,CASRAFSQADTEAFF,few,.,TRBV28,TRBJ1-1
TGTGCCAGTAGTAACAGGAATCAGCCCCAGCATTTT,CASSNRNQPQHF,few,.,TRBV19,TRBJ1-5
TGTGCCAGTAGTATGGACCCCCCTGGGGCCACCTACAATGAGCAGTTCTTC,CASSMDPPGATYNEQFF,few,.,TRBV19,TRBJ2-1
TGTGCCAGCAGCTTCCGTTCTAGCGGGAGGGCGTATGAGCAGTTCTTC,CASSFRSSGRAYEQFF,few,TRBD2,TRBV7-2,TRBJ2-1
TGTGCCTGGCAAGGGGGCCCGGGGGGAAGGGAGCAGTACTTC,CAWQGGPGGREQYF,.,.,TRBV30,TRBJ2-7
TGTGCCAGCTTAACGGCTGCTACGAACACTGAAGCTTTCTTT,CASLTAATNTEAFF,few,.,TRBV28,TRBJ1-1
TGTGCCATCAAGGGTCCTGTAGGACTAGCGGTAAATGAGCAGTTCTTC,CAIKGPVGLAVNEQFF,few,TRBD2,TRBV10-3,TRBJ2-1
TGTGCCAGCAGCGTAGTTGGGGCTTCGGAGACCCAGTACTTC,CASSVVGASETQYF,.,.,TRBV9,TRBJ2-5
TGTGCCACCAGCGGACGGATGAGCACAGATACGCAGTATTTT,CATSGRMSTDTQYF,few,.,TRBV15,TRBJ2-3
TGTGCCAGCTCACCCGCGGACGGGGGGTACGAGCAGTACTTC,CASSPADGGYEQYF,.,TRBD2,TRBV18,TRBJ2-7